This record concerns one TCR beta chain sequence. The antigen is unknown. This sample is drawn from a study of cytomegalovirus exposure and HLA in healthy donors. Whole-study findings and limits: A link between a missense DCLRE1C variant and TCR beta V- and J-gene trimming emerged from a later analysis. The HLA-A and HLA-B alleles of most subjects were reportedly predicted accurately from TCR beta sequences. Certain indistinguishable V segments, among them TRBV6-2 and TRBV6-3, were excluded.

PCR used 60 Vbeta primers and 13 Jbeta primers. The table came from immunoSEQ multiplex PCR; TCRdb's copy has only in-frame clones and leaves some out. The sample includes about 130,000 clones, around 63% of them seen just once. Germline CDR1 SGHTA, CDR2 FQGTGA. The CDR3 covers 18 residues. J was trimmed by 2 bases and V by 5 bases; bases with no gene match: 14. Sequencing was performed on PBMCs. The V gene is TRBV7-3, the J gene TRBJ2-2, with TRBD2 matching over 7 bases. This TCR was sampled from a human donor in good health. In DNA form, the CDR3 reads TGTGCCAGCAGCAAACCTGAAGGGCTAGCGGTTAACACCGGGGAGCTGTTTTTT. As protein: CASSKPEGLAVNTGELFF. Together with reference TRBV7-3 and TRBJ2-2, the CDR3 gives the full variable domain: GAGVSQTPSNKVTEKGKYVELRCDPISGHTALYWYRQSLGQGPEFLIYFQGTGAADDSGLPNDRFFAVRPEGSVSTLKIQRTERGDSAVYLCASSKPEGLAVNTGELFFGEGSRLTVL.